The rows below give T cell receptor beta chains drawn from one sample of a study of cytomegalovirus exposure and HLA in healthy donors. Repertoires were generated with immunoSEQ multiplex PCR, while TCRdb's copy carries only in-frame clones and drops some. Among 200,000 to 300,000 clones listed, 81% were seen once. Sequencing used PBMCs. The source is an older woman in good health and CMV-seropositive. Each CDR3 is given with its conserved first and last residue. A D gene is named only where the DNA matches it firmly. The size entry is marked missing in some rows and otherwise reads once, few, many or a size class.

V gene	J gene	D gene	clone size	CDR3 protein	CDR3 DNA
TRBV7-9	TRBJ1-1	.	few	CASSLIEGRHTEAFF	TGTGCCAGCAGCTTGATTGAGGGTCGCCACACTGAAGCTTTCTTT
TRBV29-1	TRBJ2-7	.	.	CSVEQSYEQYF	TGCAGCGTTGAACAATCCTACGAGCAGTACTTC
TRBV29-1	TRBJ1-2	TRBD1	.	CSVEDILQTGERYGYTF	TGCAGCGTTGAAGACATCTTGCAGACAGGGGAACGGTATGGCTACACCTTC
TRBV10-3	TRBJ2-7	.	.	CAISEGTEQYF	TGTGCCATCAGTGAGGGCACCGAGCAGTACTTC
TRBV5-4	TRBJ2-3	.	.	CASSPNTDTQYF	TGTGCCAGCAGTCCCAACACAGATACGCAGTATTTT
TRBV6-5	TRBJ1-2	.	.	CASSRAGSNGYTF	TGTGCCAGCAGCCGCGCGGGGAGTAATGGCTACACCTTC
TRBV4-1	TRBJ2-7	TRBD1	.	CASSQEADRVFTYEQYF	TGCGCCAGCAGCCAAGAGGCGGACAGGGTCTTCACCTACGAGCAGTACTTC
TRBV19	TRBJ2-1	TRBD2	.	CASSGLAGGYNEQFF	TGTGCCAGTAGCGGACTAGCGGGGGGATACAATGAGCAGTTCTTC
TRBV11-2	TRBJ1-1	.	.	CASSQPSWAAEAFF	TGTGCCAGCAGCCAACCTTCATGGGCAGCTGAAGCTTTCTTT
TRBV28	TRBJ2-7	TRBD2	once	CASSLTGLYNEQYF	TGTGCCAGCAGCTTGACGGGACTATACAACGAGCAGTACTTC
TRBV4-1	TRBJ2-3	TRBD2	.	CASSPRAGGGTDTQYF	TGCGCCAGCAGCCCCAGAGCGGGAGGAGGCACAGATACGCAGTATTTT
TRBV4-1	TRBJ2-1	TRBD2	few	CASSYDSGRMNEQFF	TGCGCCAGCAGCTACGACAGCGGGAGGATGAATGAGCAGTTCTTC
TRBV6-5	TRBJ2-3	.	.	CASSYEGLTDTQYF	TGTGCCAGCAGTTACGAGGGTCTCACAGATACGCAGTATTTT
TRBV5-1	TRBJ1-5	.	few	CASSILPGDQPQHF	TGCGCCAGCAGCATCCTACCAGGGGATCAGCCCCAGCATTTT
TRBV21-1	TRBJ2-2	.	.	CASSKGLTGLGAGELFF	TGTGCCAGCAGCAAAGGGCTTACGGGGTTAGGCGCCGGGGAGCTGTTTTTT
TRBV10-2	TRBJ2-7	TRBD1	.	CASSVPGQGTYEQYF	TGCGCCAGCAGTGTACCGGGACAGGGAACCTACGAGCAGTACTTC
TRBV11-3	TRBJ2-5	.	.	CASSQGTVETQYF	TGTGCCAGCAGCCAAGGGACTGTAGAGACCCAGTACTTC
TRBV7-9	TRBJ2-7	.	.	CSSSLALGYSQTYEQYF	TGTTCCAGCAGCTTAGCGCTGGGTTACAGCCAGACCTACGAGCAGTACTTC
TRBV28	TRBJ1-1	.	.	CASSFTRDTEAFF	TGTGCCAGCAGTTTTACGCGGGACACTGAAGCTTTCTTT
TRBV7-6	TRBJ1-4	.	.	CASSPVRSQGLPGNEKLFF	TGTGCCAGCAGCCCCGTCCGATCCCAGGGCTTACCGGGTAATGAAAAACTGTTTTTT
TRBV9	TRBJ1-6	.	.	CASSERPSNSPLHF	TGTGCCAGCAGCGAGCGGCCGTCTAATTCACCCCTCCACTTT
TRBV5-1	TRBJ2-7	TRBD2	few	CASTASGIAEQYF	TGCGCCAGCACGGCTAGCGGGATCGCCGAGCAGTACTTC
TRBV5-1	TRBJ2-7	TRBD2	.	CASSLSELAGRYEQYF	TGCGCCAGCAGCTTGAGTGAGCTAGCGGGACGCTACGAGCAGTACTTC
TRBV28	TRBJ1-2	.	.	CASRTTRGYGYTF	TGTGCCAGCAGGACTACGAGAGGGTATGGCTACACCTTC
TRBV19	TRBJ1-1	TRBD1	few	CASSIGRDRERAFF	TGTGCCAGTAGTATAGGCCGGGACAGGGAGCGAGCTTTCTTT
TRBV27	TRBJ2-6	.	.	CASRDTGANVLTF	TGTGCCAGTAGGGACACTGGGGCCAACGTCCTGACTTTC
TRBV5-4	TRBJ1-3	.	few	CASSFTPLGNTIYF	TGTGCCAGCAGCTTTACACCCCTCGGAAACACCATATATTTT
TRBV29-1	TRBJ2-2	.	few	CSVGHDAGELFF	TGCAGCGTTGGACATGACGCCGGGGAGCTGTTTTTT
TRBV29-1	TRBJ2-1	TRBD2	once	CSVAGTSGKNEQFF	TGCAGCGTTGCCGGGACTAGCGGGAAAAATGAGCAGTTCTTC
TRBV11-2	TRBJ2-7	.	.	CASSFRHTKLHSYEQYF	TGTGCCAGCAGCTTCAGACACACAAAGTTGCACTCCTACGAGCAGTACTTC
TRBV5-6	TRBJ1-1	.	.	CASSPGHVNTEAFF	TGTGCCAGCAGCCCGGGACATGTGAACACTGAAGCTTTCTTT
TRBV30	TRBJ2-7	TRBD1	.	CAWSASWDRAYEQYF	TGTGCCTGGAGTGCCTCGTGGGACAGGGCCTACGAGCAGTACTTC